Only a few counts were recorded for the clone carrying this T cell receptor beta chain. Its specificity is not known. This entry belongs to a study of CD8 T cells in ankylosing spondylitis. V was pared by 5 bases and J by 5 bases, with 6 bases of the junction left unmatched. The CDR3 is 14 residues long. Germline CDR1 DFQATT, CDR2 SNEGSKA (reference sequence). TCRdb re-called the 5' RACE reads with MiXCR, one entry per CDR3 protein. The data hold around 430,000 distinct CDR3 sequences, with roughly 15% observed a single time. Study-level results: There was a TCR beta motif, made of eight highly homologous variants, that appeared characteristic of ankylosing spondylitis blood.

Material: blood, either unsorted or a sorted T cell fraction (not recorded which). The TCR comes from a male donor with ankylosing spondylitis. The V gene is TRBV20-1, the J gene TRBJ2-1, with 10 bases lining up with TRBD2. CDR3 sequence reads: CSAFLAGANNEQFF. The CDR3 nucleotides are TGCAGTGCTTTTCTAGCGGGAGCGAACAATGAGCAGTTCTTC.